A single sample gave rise to the 5 T cell receptor beta chains below, sequenced in a study of control samples from healthy donors and cancer patients. Using immunoSEQ multiplex PCR, the repertoire was profiled, and TCRdb retains in-frame clones only, with some absent. There are some 140,000 clones in the sample; 80% to 95% occur only once, and around 11% lies in the top ten. The sample comprised blood. Receptors originate from a man aged 25 to 45 in good health.

The rearrangement uses TRBV28 and TRBJ2-2; 10 nucleotides align to TRBD2. V shed 6 bases and J 7 bases; nucleotides not matched to a gene: 5. This CDR3 has 14 amino acids. CDR1 MDHEN and CDR2 SYDVKM come from the germline V gene. The CDR3 DNA reads as TGTGCCAGCAGGTGGACTAGCGGTAACGGGGAGCTGTTTTTT. Translation gives CASRWTSGNGELFF.

The chain is built from TRBV3-1 (or the pseudogene TRBV3-2) and TRBJ2-3; the D is unclear. From germline, CDR1 is LGHDT and CDR2 YNNKEL (reference sequence). V shed 1 base and J shed 3 bases, with 11 bases lying between them. This CDR3 comprises 15 residues. CDR3 in amino acids: CASSQVLTKTDTQYF. In DNA form, the CDR3 reads TGTGCCAGCAGCCAAGTATTAACGAAAACAGATACGCAGTATTTT.

V and J are TRBV5-1 and TRBJ2-3; 13 bases agree with TRBD2. CDR3 length: 16 amino acids. Germline CDR1 is SGHRS and CDR2 is YFSETQ. V gave up 2 bases and J gave up 9 bases; unmatched junction bases: 9. The CDR3, as DNA: TGCGCCAGCAGCTTAGGACTAGCGGGAGAGGAGGGAACGCAGTATTTT. This translates into CASSLGLAGEEGTQYF. The full variable domain, rest sourced from reference TRBV5-1 and TRBJ2-3, is KAGVTQTPRYLIKTRGQQVTLSCSPISGHRSVSWYQQTPGQGLQFLFEYFSETQRNKGNFPGRFSGRQFSNSRSEMNVSTLELGDSALYLCASSLGLAGEEGTQYFGPGTRLTVL.

This sequence joins TRBV2 and TRBJ1-5; perhaps TRBD1 as D (5 bases). The germline CDR1 and CDR2 sequences are SNHLY and FYNNEI. V was clipped by 7 bases and J by 3 bases, with 13 bases between them. The CDR3 runs 14 residues. As DNA, the CDR3 is TGTGCCAGCAATGCCGGGGCGTACAATCAGCCCCAGCATTTT. Residues: CASNAGAYNQPQHF.

V and J are TRBV5-4 and TRBJ2-3, with a possible D match to TRBD2 (6 bases). This CDR3 region has 16 residues. The V gene lost 4 bases and the J gene lost 3 bases, with 18 bases spanning the gap. CDR1 is SGHNT and CDR2 is YYREEE in the germline V gene (reference sequence). The CDR3 region is CASSTGGAGRTDTQYF. The CDR3 nucleotides read TGTGCCAGCAGCACGGGCGGGGCAGGCAGGACAGATACGCAGTATTTT.